What follows are 24 T cell receptor beta chains derived from one specimen sequenced in a study of blood T cells in healthy people across ages. A sample-barcoded 5' primer and a J-beta primer mix were used in a second PCR of roughly 6 to 11 cycles. MiXCR, run by TCRdb on the 5' RACE reads, gives a single entry per CDR3 protein. This repertoire shows about 800,000 distinct CDR3 sequences, 58% found once; its top ten account for 22%. Sequencing was done on a sample of blood. These receptors all come from a young man in good health.

The chain couples TRBV27 to TRBJ1-1; D may be TRBD1 (6 bases). CDR1 MNHEY and CDR2 SMNVEV come from the germline V gene (reference sequence). V lost 6 bases and J lost 11, with 13 bases in between. There are 11 residues in the CDR3. This CDR3 is CASRQGVRAFF. CDR3 in DNA: TGTGCCAGCAGACAGGGAGTACGTGCTTTCTTT.

The genes are TRBV3-1 and TRBJ2-5; either TRBD1 or TRBD2 may supply D (5 bases each). CDR3 length: 15 amino acids. Between the trimmed V and J ends, which lost 4 bases and 2 bases, there was a span of 14 bases. Germline-derived CDR1 and CDR2 are LGHDT and YNNKEL (reference sequence). Written as DNA, the CDR3 is TGTGCCAGCAGCCCGCCCGGGACGCGACAAGAGACCCAGTACTTC. Protein sequence: CASSPPGTRQETQYF.

This clonotype was picked up a small number of times. The chain is built from TRBV20-1 and TRBJ2-1, with 11 bases aligning to TRBD2. With 5 bases clipped from V and 7 bases from J, the junction kept 7 bases outside the gene matches. CDR3 length equals 14 residues. Germline V gives CDR1 DFQATT, CDR2 SNEGSKA (reference sequence). The CDR3 DNA is TGCAGTGCTGCTAATGGACTAGCGGGTAATGAGCAGTTCTTC. Its protein is CSAANGLAGNEQFF.

A few counts support this clonotype. The chain uses TRBV27 and TRBJ2-7; TRBD2 is a possible D gene (5 bases). Trimming shortened V by 2 bases and J by 5 bases, and 22 bases separated the two germline ends. From germline, CDR1 is MNHEY and CDR2 SMNVEV (reference sequence). This CDR3 region has 17 residues. For the CDR3, the DNA is TGTGCCAGCAGTTTAAGGCTAGTGTCGGGATGGTCCGACGAGCAGTACTTC. Amino acids: CASSLRLVSGWSDEQYF.

This clonotype has just a few counts. The V gene is TRBV25-1, the J gene TRBJ2-1; 11 positions match TRBD2. The CDR3 is 16 residues long. Germline V gene sequence: CDR1 MGHDK, CDR2 SYGVNS. V gave up 3 bases and J gave up 0 bases; unmatched junction bases: 1. The chain's CDR3 is CASSELAGGSYNEQFF. CDR3 bases: TGTGCCAGCAGTGAGCTAGCGGGAGGCTCCTACAATGAGCAGTTCTTC.

This clonotype was counted a few times. The chain couples TRBV4-1 to TRBJ2-5; a possible D gene is TRBD2 (5 bases). V was shortened by 0 bases and J by 5 bases, with 13 bases between the two germline ends. The germline gives CDR1 MGHRA, CDR2 YSYEKL. The length of the CDR3 is 15 residues. The CDR3 region is CASSQDRARRETQYF. The CDR3 DNA reads TGCGCCAGCAGCCAAGACCGAGCGAGGAGGGAGACCCAGTACTTC.

The V call is TRBV6-1, the J call TRBJ2-7; D tentatively fits TRBD1 or TRBD2 (5 bases each). The CDR3 is 16 amino acids. The germline CDR1 and CDR2 sequences are MNHNS and SASEGT. Trimming stripped 7 bases from V and 1 base from J, with 20 bases between. The CDR3 region has the DNA TGTGCCAGCAACCCCGTGGGGACGGTGCTATCCTACGAGCAGTACTTC. Protein sequence: CASNPVGTVLSYEQYF.

This clonotype was seen only a few times. V gene TRBV3-1 combines with J gene TRBJ2-6, with D unresolved. Germline V gives CDR1 LGHDT, CDR2 YNNKEL (reference sequence). V dropped 2 bases and J dropped 2 bases, with 4 bases sitting between them. This CDR3 has 14 residues. The CDR3 nucleotides are TGTGCCAGCAGCCAACCACCTGGGGCCAACGTCCTGACTTTC. Its translation: CASSQPPGANVLTF.

This clonotype came up a few times. The genes are TRBV4-3 and TRBJ2-7; the match to TRBD1 covers 7 bases. CDR3 length equals 16 residues. The junction had 15 bases not matched to a gene; V was cut back by 3 bases and J by 7 bases. Germline V lookup: CDR1 LGHNA, CDR2 YSLEER. In DNA form, the CDR3 reads TGCGCCAGCAGCCAGTCCACGACAGGGCTACTTCCAGAGCAGTACTTC. Its translation is CASSQSTTGLLPEQYF.

The chain links TRBV11-2 to TRBJ2-7; D perhaps matches TRBD1 (6 bases). Gene TRBJ2-4 matches the end of the DNA better, so the J call may be wrong. The CDR3 extends over 14 amino acids. Germline V gene data show CDR1 as SGHAT and CDR2 as FQNNGV. CDR3 in amino acids: CASSLGTERNIQYF. The CDR3 DNA sequence: TGTGCCAGCAGCTTAGGGACAGAACGAAACATTCAGTACTTC.

J is TRBJ1-1 and V is TRBV27; D remains unclear. The V gene lost 5 bases and the J gene lost 1 base, with 14 bases spanning the gap. CDR1 and CDR2 (germline): MNHEY, SMNVEV (reference sequence). There are 15 residues in the CDR3. The CDR3 loop is CASSTEVPGNTEAFF. CDR3 in DNA: TGTGCCAGCAGTACCGAAGTACCTGGGAACACTGAAGCTTTCTTT.

The genes are TRBV27 and TRBJ1-3; D remains ambiguous. CDR1 and CDR2 (germline): MNHEY, SMNVEV (reference sequence). CDR3 length: 10 amino acids. CDR3: CETSGNTIYF. In DNA form, the CDR3 reads TGTGAGACCTCTGGAAACACCATATATTTT.

The chain combines TRBV13 with TRBJ2-5, with 14 bases lining up with TRBD2. V shed 4 bases and J 4 bases; nucleotides not matched to a gene: 8. This CDR3 contains 17 residues. Germline V CDR1 and CDR2: PRHDT, FYEKMQ (reference sequence). The CDR3 region has the DNA TGTGCCAGCAGCTCGACGACTAGCGGGAGGGCGGGAGAGACCCAGTACTTC. Its translation is CASSSTTSGRAGETQYF.

This chain links TRBV11-1 with TRBJ1-2; possible D gene TRBD1, 5 bases. The V end was cut by 5 bases, the J end by 6 bases, with 16 bases between. The germline V gene encodes CDR1 SGHAT and CDR2 FQDESV (reference sequence). The CDR3 length is 14 residues. This CDR3 reads CASSRTQGRDGYTF. CDR3 bases: TGTGCCAGCAGCCGGACCCAGGGAAGGGATGGCTACACCTTC.

V is TRBV14 and J is TRBJ1-2; tentatively, D is TRBD1 (6 bases). The CDR3 length is 15 residues. CDR1 SGHDN and CDR2 FVKESK come from the germline V gene. The V end was cut by 1 base, the J end by 3 bases, with 12 bases between. The DNA of the CDR3 is TGTGCCAGCAGCCAAGTCGGGACACCTGACTATGGCTACACCTTC. Its translation is CASSQVGTPDYGYTF.

The rearrangement uses TRBV7-2 and TRBJ2-2, with D unclear. Trimming removed 2 bases at V and 1 base at J, with 5 bases between. The CDR3 is 14 amino acids. CDR1 and CDR2 from the germline V gene are SGHTA and FQGNSA. The CDR3: CASSLQRNTGELFF. The CDR3 DNA is TGTGCCAGCAGCTTACAAAGGAACACCGGGGAGCTGTTTTTT.

This chain joins TRBV7-2 and TRBJ2-7, with 7 bases that match TRBD2. In germline, CDR1 is SGHTA, CDR2 FQGNSA. J was trimmed by 5 bases and V by 3 bases; bases with no gene match: 13. The CDR3 runs to 16 residues. The CDR3 protein is CASSFRWGTKWDEQYF. In DNA form, the CDR3 reads TGTGCCAGCAGCTTTAGGTGGGGGACTAAATGGGACGAGCAGTACTTC. The whole variable domain, filled in from reference TRBV7-2 and TRBJ2-7, reads GAGVSQSPSNKVTEKGKDVELRCDPISGHTALYWYRQSLGQGLEFLIYFQGNSAPDKSGLPSDRFSAERTGGSVSTLTIQRTQQEDSAVYLCASSFRWGTKWDEQYFGPGTRLTVT.

This chain joins TRBV3-1 and TRBJ2-1, with 7 bases that match TRBD2. The CDR3 sequence is 15 residues long. J lost 0 bases, V lost 4 bases, and 3 bases had no gene match. Germline lookup yields CDR1 LGHDT and CDR2 YNNKEL (reference sequence). In nucleotides, the CDR3 is TGTGCCAGCAGCCCCGGGAGGACCTCCTACAATGAGCAGTTCTTC. It translates to CASSPGRTSYNEQFF.

This sequence joins TRBV2 and TRBJ2-1; D is unresolved. CDR1 is SNHLY and CDR2 is FYNNEI in the germline V gene. There are 14 residues in the CDR3. The V end lost 8 bases, the J end lost 3 bases, and 14 bases lay between the germline ends. The CDR3 loop reads CASSPQVGYNEQFF. The CDR3 DNA is TGTGCCAGCTCCCCCCAGGTCGGCTACAATGAGCAGTTCTTC.

This clonotype came up many times. This chain links TRBV28 with TRBJ1-2, with 12 bases fitting TRBD1. Germline V gene sequence: CDR1 MDHEN, CDR2 SYDVKM. The CDR3 totals 16 residues. The V gene end was trimmed by 5 bases and the J gene end by 6 bases; junction bases not matched to a gene: 10. This chain's CDR3 is CASSQPGQGAWNGYTF. CDR3 bases: TGTGCCAGCAGTCAACCGGGACAGGGGGCTTGGAATGGCTACACCTTC.

CDR3 residues: CASSYRGSEKLFF. The CDR3 DNA reads as TGTGCCAGCAGTTACCGGGGAAGTGAAAAACTGTTTTTT. The chain employs TRBV6-5 and TRBJ1-4; D gene unclear. The V gene lost 2 bases and the J gene lost 7 bases, with 8 bases spanning the gap. This CDR3 spans 13 amino acids. Germline V CDR1 and CDR2: MNHEY, SVGAGI.

The rearrangement links TRBV20-1 to TRBJ2-7; tentative D call: TRBD2 (5 bases). Trimming removed 0 bases at V and 5 bases at J, with 11 bases between. CDR3 length: 13 amino acids. Germline loops: CDR1 DFQATT, CDR2 SNEGSKA (reference sequence). CDR3 protein: CSARDLGADEQYF. The CDR3 DNA sequence: TGCAGTGCTAGAGATTTGGGAGCGGACGAGCAGTACTTC.

The rearrangement joins TRBV20-1 to TRBJ2-4, with 12 bases fitting TRBD2. The closer fit of TRBJ2-5 to the DNA end suggests the J call may be wrong. From germline, CDR1 is DFQATT and CDR2 SNEGSKA (reference sequence). The length of the CDR3 is 14 residues. This chain's CDR3 is CSAGRLAGEETQYF. For the CDR3, the DNA is TGCAGTGCTGGACGACTAGCGGGGGAAGAGACCCAGTACTTC.

V gene TRBV10-3 combines with J gene TRBJ1-1; D perhaps matches TRBD1 (5 bases). The CDR3 loop spans 12 amino acids. Trimming cost V 2 bases and J 10 bases, with 11 bases left between them. CDR1 and CDR2 (germline): ENHRY, SYGVKD. The CDR3 loop reads CAISEPGTVAFF. CDR3 DNA: TGTGCCATCAGTGAGCCGGGGACGGTAGCTTTCTTT.